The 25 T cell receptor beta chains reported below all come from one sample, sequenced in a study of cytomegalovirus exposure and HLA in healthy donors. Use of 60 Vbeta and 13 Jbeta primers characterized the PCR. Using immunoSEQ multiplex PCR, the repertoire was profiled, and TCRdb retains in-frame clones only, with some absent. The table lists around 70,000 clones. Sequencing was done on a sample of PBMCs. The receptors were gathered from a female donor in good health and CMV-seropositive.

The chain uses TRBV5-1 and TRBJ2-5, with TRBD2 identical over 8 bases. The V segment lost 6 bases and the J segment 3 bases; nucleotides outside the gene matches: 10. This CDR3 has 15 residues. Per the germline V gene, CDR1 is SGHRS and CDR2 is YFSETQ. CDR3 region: CASTQWTSSEETQYF. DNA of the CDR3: TGCGCCAGCACCCAGTGGACTAGCAGCGAAGAGACCCAGTACTTC.

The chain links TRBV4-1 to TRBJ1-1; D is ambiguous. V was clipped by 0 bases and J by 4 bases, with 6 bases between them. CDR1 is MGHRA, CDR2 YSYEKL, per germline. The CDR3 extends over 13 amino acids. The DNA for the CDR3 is TGCGCCAGCAGCCAAGATCGGGGCACTGAAGCTTTCTTT. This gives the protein CASSQDRGTEAFF.

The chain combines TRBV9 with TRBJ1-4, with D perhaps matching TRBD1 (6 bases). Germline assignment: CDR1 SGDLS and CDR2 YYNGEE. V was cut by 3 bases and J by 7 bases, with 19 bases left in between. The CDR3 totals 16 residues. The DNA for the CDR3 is TGTGCCAGCAGCGCCAGGGAGCGGGGGGCGCCTGAAAAACTGTTTTTT. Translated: CASSARERGAPEKLFF.

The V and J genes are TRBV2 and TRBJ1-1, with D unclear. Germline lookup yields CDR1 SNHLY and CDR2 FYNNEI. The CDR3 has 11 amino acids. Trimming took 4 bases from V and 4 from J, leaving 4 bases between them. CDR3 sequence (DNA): TGTGCCAGCAGTGCTCTCACTGAAGCTTTCTTT. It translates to CASSALTEAFF.

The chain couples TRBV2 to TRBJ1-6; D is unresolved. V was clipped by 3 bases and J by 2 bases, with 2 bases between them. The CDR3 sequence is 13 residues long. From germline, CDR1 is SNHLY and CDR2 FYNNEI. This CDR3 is CASSDTYNSPLHF. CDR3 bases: TGTGCCAGCAGTGACACCTATAATTCACCCCTCCACTTT. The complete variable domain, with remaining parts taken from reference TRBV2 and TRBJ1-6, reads EPEVTQTPSHQVTQMGQEVILRCVPISNHLYFYWYRQILGQKVEFLVSFYNNEISEKSEIFDDQFSVERPDGSNFTLKIRSTKLEDSAMYFCASSDTYNSPLHFGNGTRLTVT.

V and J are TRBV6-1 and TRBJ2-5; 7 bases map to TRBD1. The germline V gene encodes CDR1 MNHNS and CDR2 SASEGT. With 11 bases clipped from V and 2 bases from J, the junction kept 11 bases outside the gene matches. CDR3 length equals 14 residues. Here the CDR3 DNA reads TGTGCCGCTCCCCAAGGGGGACAGCAAGAGACCCAGTACTTC. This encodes CAAPQGGQQETQYF.

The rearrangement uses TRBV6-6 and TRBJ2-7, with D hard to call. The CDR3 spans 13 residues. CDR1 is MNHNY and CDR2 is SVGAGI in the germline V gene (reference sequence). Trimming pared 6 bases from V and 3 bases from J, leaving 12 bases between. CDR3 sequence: CASSPTHSYEQYF. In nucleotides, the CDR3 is TGTGCCAGCAGCCCCACGCATAGCTACGAGCAGTACTTC.

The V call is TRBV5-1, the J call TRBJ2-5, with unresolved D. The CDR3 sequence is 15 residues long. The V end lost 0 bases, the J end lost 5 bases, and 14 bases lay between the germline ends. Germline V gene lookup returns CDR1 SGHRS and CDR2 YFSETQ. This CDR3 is CASSLVSGLEETQYF. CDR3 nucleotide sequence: TGCGCCAGCAGCTTGGTATCGGGTCTAGAGGAGACCCAGTACTTC.

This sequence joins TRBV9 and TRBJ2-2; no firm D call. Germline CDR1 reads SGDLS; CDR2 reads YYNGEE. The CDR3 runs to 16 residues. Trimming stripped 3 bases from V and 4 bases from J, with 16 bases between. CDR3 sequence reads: CASSGERVSGTGELFF. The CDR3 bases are TGTGCCAGCAGCGGAGAACGGGTCTCGGGCACCGGGGAGCTGTTTTTT. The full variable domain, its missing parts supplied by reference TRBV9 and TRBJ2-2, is DSGVTQTPKHLITATGQRVTLRCSPRSGDLSVYWYQQSLDQGLQFLIQYYNGEERAKGNILERFSAQQFPDLHSELNLSSLELGDSALYFCASSGERVSGTGELFFGEGSRLTVL.

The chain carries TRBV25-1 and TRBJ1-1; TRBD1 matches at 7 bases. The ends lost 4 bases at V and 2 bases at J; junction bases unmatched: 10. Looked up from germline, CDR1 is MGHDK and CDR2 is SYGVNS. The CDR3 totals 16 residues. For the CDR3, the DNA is TGTGCCAGCAGTGGAAGGAGGGACAGCATAAACACTGAAGCTTTCTTT. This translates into CASSGRRDSINTEAFF.

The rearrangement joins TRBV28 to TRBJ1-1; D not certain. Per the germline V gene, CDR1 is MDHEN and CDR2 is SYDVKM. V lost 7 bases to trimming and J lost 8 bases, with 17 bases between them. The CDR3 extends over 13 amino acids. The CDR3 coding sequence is TGTGCCAGCACTCTGGGAGGTCGGAGGGAAGCTTTCTTT. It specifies CASTLGGRREAFF.

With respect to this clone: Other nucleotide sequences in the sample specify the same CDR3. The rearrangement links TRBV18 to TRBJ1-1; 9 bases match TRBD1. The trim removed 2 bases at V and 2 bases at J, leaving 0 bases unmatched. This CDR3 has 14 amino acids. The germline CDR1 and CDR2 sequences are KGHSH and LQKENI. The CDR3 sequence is CASSPTGGNTEAFF. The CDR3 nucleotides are TGTGCCAGCTCACCAACAGGGGGCAACACTGAAGCTTTCTTT.

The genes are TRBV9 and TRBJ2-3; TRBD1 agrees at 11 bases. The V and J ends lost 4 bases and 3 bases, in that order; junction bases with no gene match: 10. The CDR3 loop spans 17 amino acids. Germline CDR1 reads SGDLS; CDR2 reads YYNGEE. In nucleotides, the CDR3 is TGTGCCAGCAGCATAAAATTCGGACAGGGGGCAACAGATACGCAGTATTTT. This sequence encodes CASSIKFGQGATDTQYF.

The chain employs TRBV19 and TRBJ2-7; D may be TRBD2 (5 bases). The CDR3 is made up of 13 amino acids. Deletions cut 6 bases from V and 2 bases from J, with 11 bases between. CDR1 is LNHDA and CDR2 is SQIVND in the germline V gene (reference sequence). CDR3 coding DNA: TGTGCCAGTAGCTCAGGACTCGCCTACGAGCAGTACTTC. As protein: CASSSGLAYEQYF.

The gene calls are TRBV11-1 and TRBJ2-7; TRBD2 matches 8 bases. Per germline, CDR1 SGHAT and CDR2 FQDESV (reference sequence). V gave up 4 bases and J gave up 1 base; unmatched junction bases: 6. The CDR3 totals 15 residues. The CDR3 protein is CASSSRGGRSYEQYF. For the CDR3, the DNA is TGTGCCAGCAGCTCCCGGGGGGGTCGGTCCTACGAGCAGTACTTC.

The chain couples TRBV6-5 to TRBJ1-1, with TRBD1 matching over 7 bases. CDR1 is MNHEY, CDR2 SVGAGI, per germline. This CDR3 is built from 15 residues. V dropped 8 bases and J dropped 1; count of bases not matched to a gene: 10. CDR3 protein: CASGDRALGNTEAFF. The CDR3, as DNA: TGTGCCAGCGGCGACAGGGCTTTGGGGAACACTGAAGCTTTCTTT.

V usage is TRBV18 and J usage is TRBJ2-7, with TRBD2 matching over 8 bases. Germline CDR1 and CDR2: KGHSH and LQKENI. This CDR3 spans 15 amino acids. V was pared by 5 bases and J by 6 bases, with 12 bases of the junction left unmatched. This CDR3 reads CASSRDWGRGGEQYF. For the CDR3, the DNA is TGTGCCAGCTCAAGGGACTGGGGCCGGGGGGGCGAGCAGTACTTC.

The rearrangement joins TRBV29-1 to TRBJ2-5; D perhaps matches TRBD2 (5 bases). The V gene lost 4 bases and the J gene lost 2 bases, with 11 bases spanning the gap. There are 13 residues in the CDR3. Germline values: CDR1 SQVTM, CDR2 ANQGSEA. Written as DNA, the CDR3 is TGCAGCGTTGTAGGCCGGACTCAAGAGACCCAGTACTTC. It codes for CSVVGRTQETQYF. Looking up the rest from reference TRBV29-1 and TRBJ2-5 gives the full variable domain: SAVISQKPSRDICQRGTSLTIQCQVDSQVTMMFWYRQQPGQSLTLIATANQGSEATYESGFVIDKFPISRPNLTFSTLTVSNMSPEDSSIYLCSVVGRTQETQYFGPGTRLLVL.

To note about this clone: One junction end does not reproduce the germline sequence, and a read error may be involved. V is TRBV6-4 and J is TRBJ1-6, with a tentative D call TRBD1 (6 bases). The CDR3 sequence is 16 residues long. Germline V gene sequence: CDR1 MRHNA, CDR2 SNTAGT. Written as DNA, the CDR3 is TGTGCCAGCAGTCACTCAAGACAGGTCTATAATTCACCCCTCCACTTT. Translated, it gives CASSHSRQVYNSPLHF.

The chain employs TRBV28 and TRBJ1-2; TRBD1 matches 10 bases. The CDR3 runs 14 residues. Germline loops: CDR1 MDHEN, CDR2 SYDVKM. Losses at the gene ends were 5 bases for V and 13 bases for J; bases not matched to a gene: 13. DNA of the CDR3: TGTGCCAGCAGTCTCACCTGGGACAGGGGAAAAATCACCTTC. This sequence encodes CASSLTWDRGKITF.

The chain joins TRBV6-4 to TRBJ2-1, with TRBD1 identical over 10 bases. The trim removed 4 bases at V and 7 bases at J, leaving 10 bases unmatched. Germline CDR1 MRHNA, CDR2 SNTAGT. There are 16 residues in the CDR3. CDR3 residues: CASSAGRGQGKNEQFF. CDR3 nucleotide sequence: TGTGCCAGCAGTGCCGGCCGGGGACAGGGGAAAAATGAGCAGTTCTTC.

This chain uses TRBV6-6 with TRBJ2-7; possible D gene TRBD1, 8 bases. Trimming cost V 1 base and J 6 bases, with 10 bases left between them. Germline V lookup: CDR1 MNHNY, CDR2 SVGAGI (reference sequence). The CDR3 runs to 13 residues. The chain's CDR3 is CASSYYRGGEQYF. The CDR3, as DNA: TGTGCCAGCAGTTACTACAGGGGGGGCGAGCAGTACTTC.

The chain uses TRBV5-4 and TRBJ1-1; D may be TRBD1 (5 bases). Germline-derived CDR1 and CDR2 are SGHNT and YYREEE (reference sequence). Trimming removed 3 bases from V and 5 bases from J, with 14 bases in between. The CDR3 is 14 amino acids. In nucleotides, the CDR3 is TGTGCCAGCAGCTCGCCTGGGGGGGATACTGAAGCTTTCTTT. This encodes CASSSPGGDTEAFF.

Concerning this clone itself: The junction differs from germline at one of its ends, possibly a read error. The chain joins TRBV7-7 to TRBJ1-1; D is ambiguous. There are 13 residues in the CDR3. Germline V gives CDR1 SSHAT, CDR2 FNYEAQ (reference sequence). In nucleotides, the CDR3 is TGTGCTAGCAGCTTCAGTTTGAACACTGAAGCTTTCTTT. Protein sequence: CASSFSLNTEAFF.

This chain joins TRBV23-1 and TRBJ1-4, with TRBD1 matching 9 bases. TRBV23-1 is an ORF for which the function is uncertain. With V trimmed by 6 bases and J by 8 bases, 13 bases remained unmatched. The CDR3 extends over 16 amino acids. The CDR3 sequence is CASRSDRGFVLEKLFF. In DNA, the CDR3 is TGCGCCAGCAGGTCAGACAGGGGGTTTGTATTAGAAAAACTGTTTTTT.